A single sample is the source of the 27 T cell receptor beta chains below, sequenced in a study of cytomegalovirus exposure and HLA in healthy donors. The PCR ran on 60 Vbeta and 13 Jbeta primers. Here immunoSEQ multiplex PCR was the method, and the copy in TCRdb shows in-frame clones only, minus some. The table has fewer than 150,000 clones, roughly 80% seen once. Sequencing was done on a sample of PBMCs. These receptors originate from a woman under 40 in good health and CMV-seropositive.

This CDR3 reads CASSEGQLNQPQHF. CDR3 in DNA: TGTGCCAGCAGTGAGGGCCAGCTGAATCAGCCCCAGCATTTT. This rearrangement joins TRBV2 to TRBJ1-5; no firm D call. CDR1 SNHLY and CDR2 FYNNEI come from the germline V gene. The V and J ends lost 3 bases and 4 bases respectively, with 10 bases between them. The CDR3 has 14 residues.

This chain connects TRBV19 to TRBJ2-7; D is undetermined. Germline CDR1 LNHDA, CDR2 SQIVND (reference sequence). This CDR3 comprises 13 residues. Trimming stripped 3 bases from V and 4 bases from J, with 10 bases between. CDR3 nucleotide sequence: TGTGCCAGTAGTATTGACTCATATTACGAGCAGTACTTC. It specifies CASSIDSYYEQYF.

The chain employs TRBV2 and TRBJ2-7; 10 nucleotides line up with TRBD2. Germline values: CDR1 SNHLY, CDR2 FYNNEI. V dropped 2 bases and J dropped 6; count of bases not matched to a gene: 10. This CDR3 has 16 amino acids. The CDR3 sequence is CASSERNSGGAVEQYF. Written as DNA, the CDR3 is TGTGCCAGCAGTGAAAGGAACAGCGGGGGGGCGGTCGAGCAGTACTTC.

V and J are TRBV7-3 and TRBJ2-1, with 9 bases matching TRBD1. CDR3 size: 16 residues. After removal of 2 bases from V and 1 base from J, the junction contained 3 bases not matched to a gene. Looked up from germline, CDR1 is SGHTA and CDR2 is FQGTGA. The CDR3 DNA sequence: TGTGCCAGCAGCTTAGGAGGGACAGGGTCCTACAATGAGCAGTTCTTC. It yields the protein CASSLGGTGSYNEQFF.

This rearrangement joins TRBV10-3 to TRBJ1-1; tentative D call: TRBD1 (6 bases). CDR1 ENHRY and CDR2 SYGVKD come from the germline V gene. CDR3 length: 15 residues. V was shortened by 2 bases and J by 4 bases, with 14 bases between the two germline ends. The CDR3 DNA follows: TGTGCCATCAGTGAGATCGGGGGCGGGAGCACTGAAGCTTTCTTT. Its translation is CAISEIGGGSTEAFF.

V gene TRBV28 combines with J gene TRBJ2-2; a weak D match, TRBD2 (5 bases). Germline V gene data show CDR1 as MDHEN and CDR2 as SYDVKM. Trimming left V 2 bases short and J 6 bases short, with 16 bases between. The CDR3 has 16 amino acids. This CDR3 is CASSLGGRAGPGELFF. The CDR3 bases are TGTGCCAGCAGTTTAGGCGGGCGGGCGGGCCCCGGGGAGCTGTTTTTT.

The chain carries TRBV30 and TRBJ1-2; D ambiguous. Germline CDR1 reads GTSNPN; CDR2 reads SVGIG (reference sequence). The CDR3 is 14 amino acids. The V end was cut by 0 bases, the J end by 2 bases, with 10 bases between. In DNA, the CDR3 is TGTGCCTGGAGTGTACTCGAAGAGAACTATGGCTACACCTTC. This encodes CAWSVLEENYGYTF.

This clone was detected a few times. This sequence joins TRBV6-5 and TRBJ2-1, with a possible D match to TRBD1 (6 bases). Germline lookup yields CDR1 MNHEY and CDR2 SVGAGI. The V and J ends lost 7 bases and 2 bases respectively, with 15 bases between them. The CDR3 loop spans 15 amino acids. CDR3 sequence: CASKKQGGTYNEQFF. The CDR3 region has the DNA TGTGCCAGCAAAAAACAGGGTGGCACCTACAATGAGCAGTTCTTC.

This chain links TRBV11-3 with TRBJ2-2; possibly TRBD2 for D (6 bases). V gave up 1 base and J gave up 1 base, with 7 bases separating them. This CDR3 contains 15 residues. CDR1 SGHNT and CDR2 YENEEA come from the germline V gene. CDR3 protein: CASSLGTKNTGELFF. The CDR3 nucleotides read TGTGCCAGCAGCTTAGGGACTAAGAACACCGGGGAGCTGTTTTTT.

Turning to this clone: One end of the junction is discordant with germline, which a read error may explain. Here the CDR3 reads CASSYGGVNAEAFF. CDR3 bases: TGTGCCAGCAGCTACGGGGGGGTGAACGCTGAAGCTTTCTTT. The V and J genes are TRBV7-8 and TRBJ1-1; D is perhaps TRBD1 (5 bases). The CDR3 has 14 amino acids. Germline loops: CDR1 SGHVS, CDR2 FQNEAQ.

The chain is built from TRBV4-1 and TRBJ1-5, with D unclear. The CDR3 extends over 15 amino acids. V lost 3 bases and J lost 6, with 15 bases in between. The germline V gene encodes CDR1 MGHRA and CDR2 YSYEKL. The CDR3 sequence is CASSHRLMAGQPQHF. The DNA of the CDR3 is TGCGCCAGCAGCCACAGGCTCATGGCGGGTCAGCCCCAGCATTTT.

CDR3 sequence (DNA): TGTGCCAGCCACGTAAACTCGCTTTACAATGAGCAGTTCTTC. Protein sequence: CASHVNSLYNEQFF. The V gene is TRBV6-5, the J gene TRBJ2-1; D is ambiguous. The V and J ends lost 8 bases and 4 bases respectively, with 15 bases between them. This CDR3 comprises 14 residues. CDR1 and CDR2 from the germline V gene are MNHEY and SVGAGI.

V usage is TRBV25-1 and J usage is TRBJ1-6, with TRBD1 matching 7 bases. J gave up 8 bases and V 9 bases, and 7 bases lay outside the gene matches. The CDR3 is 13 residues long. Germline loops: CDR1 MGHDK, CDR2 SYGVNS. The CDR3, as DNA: TGTGCCAGTAGGGACAGTAAATATTCACCCCTCCACTTT. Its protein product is CASRDSKYSPLHF. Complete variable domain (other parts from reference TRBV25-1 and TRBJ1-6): EADIYQTPRYLVIGTGKKITLECSQTMGHDKMYWYQQDPGMELHLIHYSYGVNSTEKGDLSSESTVSRIRTEHFPLTLESARPSHTSQYLCASRDSKYSPLHFGNGTRLTVT.

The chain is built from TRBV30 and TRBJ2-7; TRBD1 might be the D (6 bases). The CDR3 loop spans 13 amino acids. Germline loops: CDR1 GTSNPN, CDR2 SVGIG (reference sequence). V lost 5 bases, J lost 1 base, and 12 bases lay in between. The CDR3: CAWDRPLSYEQYF. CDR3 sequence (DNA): TGTGCCTGGGACAGGCCCCTTTCCTACGAGCAGTACTTC.

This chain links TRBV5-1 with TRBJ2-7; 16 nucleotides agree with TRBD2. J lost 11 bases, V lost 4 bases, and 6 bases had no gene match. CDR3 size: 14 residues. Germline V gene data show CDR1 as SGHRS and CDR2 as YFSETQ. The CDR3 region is CASSQGTSGRGEYF. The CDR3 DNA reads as TGCGCCAGCAGCCAGGGGACTAGCGGGAGGGGAGAGTACTTC.

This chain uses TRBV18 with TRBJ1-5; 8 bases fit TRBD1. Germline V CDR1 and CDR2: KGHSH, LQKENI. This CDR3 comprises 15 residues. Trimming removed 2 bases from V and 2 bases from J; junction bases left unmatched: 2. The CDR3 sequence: CASSPSTGGNQPQHF. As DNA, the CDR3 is TGTGCCAGCTCACCATCGACAGGGGGCAATCAGCCCCAGCATTTT.

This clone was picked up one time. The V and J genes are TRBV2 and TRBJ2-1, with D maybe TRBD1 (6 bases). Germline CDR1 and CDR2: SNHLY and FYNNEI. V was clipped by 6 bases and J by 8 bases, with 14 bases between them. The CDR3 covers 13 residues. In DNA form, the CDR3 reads TGTGCCAGCAGCCACCAGGGGTGGGATGAGCAGTTCTTC. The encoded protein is CASSHQGWDEQFF.

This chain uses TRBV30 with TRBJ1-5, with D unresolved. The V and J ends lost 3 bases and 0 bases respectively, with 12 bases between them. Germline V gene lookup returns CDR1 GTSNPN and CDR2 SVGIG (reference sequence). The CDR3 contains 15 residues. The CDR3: CAWSKGGSSNQPQHF. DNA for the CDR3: TGTGCCTGGAGCAAGGGTGGGAGTAGCAATCAGCCCCAGCATTTT.

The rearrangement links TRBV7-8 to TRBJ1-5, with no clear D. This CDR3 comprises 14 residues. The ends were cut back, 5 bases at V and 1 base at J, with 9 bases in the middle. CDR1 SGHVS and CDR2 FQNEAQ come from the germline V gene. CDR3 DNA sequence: TGTGCCAGCAGCCCTAGTAGGAGCAATCAGCCCCAGCATTTT. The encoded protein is CASSPSRSNQPQHF.

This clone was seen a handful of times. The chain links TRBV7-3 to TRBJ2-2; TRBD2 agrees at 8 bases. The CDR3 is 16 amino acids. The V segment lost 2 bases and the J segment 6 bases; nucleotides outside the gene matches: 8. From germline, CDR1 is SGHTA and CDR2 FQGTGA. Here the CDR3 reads CASSLASGSGSGELFF. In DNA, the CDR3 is TGTGCCAGCAGCTTAGCCAGCGGGAGTGGCTCCGGGGAGCTGTTTTTT.

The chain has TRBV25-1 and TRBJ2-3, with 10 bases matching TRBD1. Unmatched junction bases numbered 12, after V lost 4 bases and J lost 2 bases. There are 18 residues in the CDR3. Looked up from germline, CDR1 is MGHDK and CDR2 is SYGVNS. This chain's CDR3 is CASSVWGQGTRYTDTQYF. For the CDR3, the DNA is TGTGCCAGCAGTGTTTGGGGACAGGGGACTAGGTACACAGATACGCAGTATTTT.

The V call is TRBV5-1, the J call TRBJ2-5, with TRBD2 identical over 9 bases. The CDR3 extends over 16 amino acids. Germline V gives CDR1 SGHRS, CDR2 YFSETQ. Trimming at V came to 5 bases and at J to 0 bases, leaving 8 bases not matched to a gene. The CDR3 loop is CASSPPSGGNQETQYF. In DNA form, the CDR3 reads TGCGCCAGCAGTCCCCCGAGCGGGGGGAACCAAGAGACCCAGTACTTC.

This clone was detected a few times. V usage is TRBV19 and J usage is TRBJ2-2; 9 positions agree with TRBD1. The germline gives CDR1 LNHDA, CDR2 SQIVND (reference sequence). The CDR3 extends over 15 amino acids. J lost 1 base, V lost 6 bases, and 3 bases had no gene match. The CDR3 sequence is CASRWTGVNTGELFF. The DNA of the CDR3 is TGTGCCAGTAGGTGGACAGGGGTGAACACCGGGGAGCTGTTTTTT. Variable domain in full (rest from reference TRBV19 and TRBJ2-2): DGGITQSPKYLFRKEGQNVTLSCEQNLNHDAMYWYRQDPGQGLRLIYYSQIVNDFQKGDIAEGYSVSREKKESFPLTVTSAQKNPTAFYLCASRWTGVNTGELFFGEGSRLTVL.

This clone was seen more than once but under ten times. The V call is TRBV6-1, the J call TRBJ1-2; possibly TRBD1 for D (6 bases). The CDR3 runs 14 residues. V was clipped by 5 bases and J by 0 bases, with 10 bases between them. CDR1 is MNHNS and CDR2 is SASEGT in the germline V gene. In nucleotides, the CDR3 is TGTGCCAGCAGTAGGACAGATACTAACTATGGCTACACCTTC. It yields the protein CASSRTDTNYGYTF.

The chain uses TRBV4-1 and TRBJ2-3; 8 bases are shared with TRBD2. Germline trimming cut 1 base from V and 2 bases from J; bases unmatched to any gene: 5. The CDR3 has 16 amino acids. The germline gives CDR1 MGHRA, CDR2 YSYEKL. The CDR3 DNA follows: TGCGCCAGCAGCCAAGGAACTAGCGGCTTCACAGATACGCAGTATTTT. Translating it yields CASSQGTSGFTDTQYF.

This chain's CDR3 is CASISGKNSYEQYF. The CDR3 nucleotides read TGTGCCAGCATTTCCGGGAAGAACTCCTACGAGCAGTACTTC. The chain has TRBV6-1 and TRBJ2-7; the D gene is possibly TRBD2 (5 bases). Per germline, CDR1 MNHNS and CDR2 SASEGT. The CDR3 contains 14 residues. The V end was cut by 7 bases, the J end by 0 bases, with 13 bases between.

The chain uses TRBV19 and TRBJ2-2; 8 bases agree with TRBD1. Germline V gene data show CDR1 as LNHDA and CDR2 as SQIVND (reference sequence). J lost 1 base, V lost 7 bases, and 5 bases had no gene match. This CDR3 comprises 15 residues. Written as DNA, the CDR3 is TGTGCCAGTACCTCCGGGACAGGGAACACCGGGGAGCTGTTTTTT. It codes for CASTSGTGNTGELFF.